The 14 T cell receptor beta chains below all came from one sample that was sequenced in a study of blood T cells in healthy people across ages. The use of a sample-barcoded 5' primer and a J-beta primer mix characterized a second PCR of 7 to 11 cycles. Using its own MiXCR run on the 5' RACE reads, TCRdb lists one record per CDR3 protein. The table shows about 1.8 million distinct CDR3 sequences, with approximately 50% occurring only once. Source material: blood. All receptors derive from a woman aged 40 to 50 in good health.

This clonotype came up a few times. This chain uses TRBV21-1 with TRBJ2-5; no check of the table's D call, TRBD2, against the DNA was made. TRBV21-1 is given as a pseudogene. This CDR3 has 16 amino acids. CDR3 nucleotides: TGTGCCAGCAGCTACTTCGATGCGGGGGGCAAAGAGACCCAGTACTTC. The encoded protein is CASSYFDAGGKETQYF.

The rearrangement links TRBV20-1 to TRBJ2-5; no reliable D call. The DNA end lines up better with TRBJ2-7; the J call may be wrong. The CDR3 covers 12 residues. Germline V gene lookup returns CDR1 DFQATT and CDR2 SNEGSKA (reference sequence). The CDR3 sequence: CSARWQSYEQYF. CDR3 DNA: TGCAGTGCTAGGTGGCAGAGCTACGAGCAGTACTTC.

As concerns this clonotype: A junction end diverges from the germline sequence, so it may reflect a read error. The chain combines TRBV6-1 with TRBJ2-7; possibly TRBD2 for D (5 bases). The CDR3 contains 14 residues. The germline V gene has CDR1 MNHNS and CDR2 SASEGT. The CDR3, as DNA: TGTGCCAGCAGTTGGGCAGGAAATGACTACGAGCAGTACTTT. Amino acids: CASSWAGNDYEQYF.

This clonotype has only a few counts. The chain has TRBV12-3 or TRBV12-4 and TRBJ2-1; D remains ambiguous. CDR3 length: 13 amino acids. The V end was cut by 2 bases, the J end by 6 bases, with 8 bases between. Here the CDR3 DNA reads TGTGCCAGCAGTTTAATCACCTCCAATGAGCAGTTCTTC. As protein: CASSLITSNEQFF.

The chain links TRBV20-1 to TRBJ1-1; D may be TRBD1 (5 bases). Germline lookup yields CDR1 DFQATT and CDR2 SNEGSKA (reference sequence). The CDR3 extends over 11 amino acids. Trimming removed 3 bases at V and 11 bases at J, with 13 bases between. DNA for the CDR3: TGCAGTGCTAGGGGCCAGGGTCGCGCTTTCTTT. Translated, it gives CSARGQGRAFF.

In DNA, the CDR3 is TGTGCCAGCAGCCAGCGTTTCAACTATGGCTACACCTTC. This translates into CASSQRFNYGYTF. This chain joins TRBV3-1 and TRBJ1-2; D call uncertain. Germline V gene lookup returns CDR1 LGHDT and CDR2 YNNKEL (reference sequence). Trimming removed 3 bases from V and 2 bases from J, with 7 bases in between. CDR3 length: 13 residues.

This chain uses TRBV6-5 with TRBJ2-4, with 14 bases lining up with TRBD2. Trimming removed 0 bases from V and 9 bases from J; junction bases left unmatched: 7. The CDR3 has 17 amino acids. Germline V gives CDR1 MNHEY, CDR2 SVGAGI. The CDR3 loop reads CASSYSSTSGGAAIQYF. In DNA form, the CDR3 reads TGTGCCAGCAGTTACTCTTCGACTAGCGGGGGGGCGGCCATTCAGTACTTC.

The table lists this clonotype with a few counts. This chain links TRBV5-1 with TRBJ2-7; TRBD2 aligns across 13 bases. Germline V gives CDR1 SGHRS, CDR2 YFSETQ. The CDR3 has 16 residues. The V gene end was trimmed by 3 bases and the J gene end by 5 bases; junction bases not matched to a gene: 8. In DNA, the CDR3 is TGCGCCAGCAGCTGGGGACTAGCGGGGAACGGAAACGAGCAGTACTTC. The encoded protein is CASSWGLAGNGNEQYF. Looking up the rest from reference TRBV5-1 and TRBJ2-7 gives the full variable domain: KAGVTQTPRYLIKTRGQQVTLSCSPISGHRSVSWYQQTPGQGLQFLFEYFSETQRNKGNFPGRFSGRQFSNSRSEMNVSTLELGDSALYLCASSWGLAGNGNEQYFGPGTRLTVT.

This chain links TRBV12-3 or TRBV12-4 with TRBJ1-5; D remains ambiguous. The CDR3 has 14 residues. V dropped 2 bases and J dropped 2 bases, with 7 bases sitting between them. This CDR3 is CASSLSRRNQPQHF. The CDR3 DNA reads as TGTGCCAGCAGTTTAAGTCGTCGCAATCAGCCCCAGCATTTT.

The chain joins TRBV20-1 to TRBJ1-2; D perhaps matches TRBD1 (6 bases). Trimming cost V 6 bases and J 12 bases, with 23 bases left between them. The V gene's germline CDR1 is DFQATT and CDR2 SNEGSKA (reference sequence). The CDR3 consists of 13 residues. CDR3 in amino acids: CSAPRGTIKGDTF. For the CDR3, the DNA is TGCAGTGCCCCTCGGGGAACTATCAAGGGGGACACCTTC.

J is TRBJ2-3 and V is TRBV7-3; 9 nucleotides line up with TRBD1. The trim removed 4 bases at V and 3 bases at J, leaving 8 bases unmatched. This CDR3 contains 16 residues. Germline-derived CDR1 and CDR2 are SGHTA and FQGTGA. The chain's CDR3 is CASSSGTGLLTDTQYF. In DNA, the CDR3 is TGTGCCAGCAGCTCGGGGACAGGGCTGCTGACAGATACGCAGTATTTT.

This clonotype was counted only a few times. V usage is TRBV12-3 or TRBV12-4 and J usage is TRBJ2-5; D may match TRBD1 or TRBD2 (7 bases each). Between the trimmed V and J ends, which lost 7 bases and 4 bases, there was a span of 16 bases. The CDR3 totals 14 residues. This CDR3 is CASTTRGGRETQYF. CDR3 nucleotide sequence: TGTGCCAGCACAACCAGGGGGGGAAGAGAGACCCAGTACTTC.

The V and J genes are TRBV27 and TRBJ2-7; 7 bases are a match to TRBD1. J lost 2 bases, V lost 6 bases, and 13 bases had no gene match. Per the germline V gene, CDR1 is MNHEY and CDR2 is SMNVEV (reference sequence). This CDR3 is built from 16 residues. Here the CDR3 reads CASSRGPGQSTYEQYF. The DNA for the CDR3 is TGTGCCAGCAGCCGCGGGCCGGGACAGTCAACCTACGAGCAGTACTTC.

The genes are TRBV10-3 and TRBJ1-5; TRBD1 agrees at 9 bases. This CDR3 region has 14 residues. The germline gives CDR1 ENHRY, CDR2 SYGVKD. J lost 4 bases, V lost 10 bases, and 8 bases had no gene match. CDR3 sequence: CASLGQGRNQPQHF. The DNA of the CDR3 is TGTGCCAGCCTGGGACAGGGCAGGAATCAGCCCCAGCATTTT.